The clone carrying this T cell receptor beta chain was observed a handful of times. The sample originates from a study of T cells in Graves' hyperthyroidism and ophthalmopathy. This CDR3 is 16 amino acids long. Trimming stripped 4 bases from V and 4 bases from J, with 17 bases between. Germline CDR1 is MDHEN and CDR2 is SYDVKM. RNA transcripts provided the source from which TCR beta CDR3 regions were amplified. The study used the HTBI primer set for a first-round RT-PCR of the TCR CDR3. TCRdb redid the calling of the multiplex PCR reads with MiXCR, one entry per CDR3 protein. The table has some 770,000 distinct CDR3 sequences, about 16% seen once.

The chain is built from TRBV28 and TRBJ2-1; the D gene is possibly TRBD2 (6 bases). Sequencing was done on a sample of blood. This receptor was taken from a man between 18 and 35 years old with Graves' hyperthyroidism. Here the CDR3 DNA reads TGTGCCAGCAGTTCCCCCGGTAGCGGAGCGTACAATGAGCAGTTCTTC. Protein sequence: CASSSPGSGAYNEQFF.